The 10 T cell receptor beta chains below come from one sample, sequenced in a study of glioma-infiltrating T cells. Using RNA template, CDR3s of TCR alpha and beta were amplified with iRepertoire arm-PCR. TCRdb used MiXCR to reprocess the multiplex PCR reads, holding one entry per CDR3 protein. There are 100,000 to 150,000 distinct CDR3 sequences in the sample; about 22% occur only once, and roughly 29% lies in the top ten. The sequencing sample was made of glioma tissue, nonneoplastic brain tissue, or PBMCs (not recorded which). These TCRs come from a human donor with low-grade glioma or glioblastoma, undergoing nonglioma brain surgery, or in good health (not recorded which).

This clonotype came up many times. The chain joins TRBV27 to TRBJ2-5; 7 bases map to TRBD2. V lost 2 bases to trimming and J lost 1 base; unmatched junction nucleotides: 13. CDR3 length: 18 amino acids. CDR1 and CDR2 from the germline V gene are MNHEY and SMNVEV (reference sequence). The CDR3 DNA reads TGTGCCAGCAGTTTAACCCTCCCCGGACTAGTGGTCCAAGAGACCCAGTACTTC. Encoded protein: CASSLTLPGLVVQETQYF.

The J gene is TRBJ2-3, the V gene TRBV7-9, with a tentative D call TRBD2 (5 bases). The length of the CDR3 is 17 residues. Germline V lookup: CDR1 SEHNR, CDR2 FQNEAQ (reference sequence). V was trimmed by 5 bases and J by 2 bases, leaving 20 bases between them. The DNA of the CDR3 is TGTGCCAGCAGCCCCGTACGGAGTTCGGGATTCACAGATACGCAGTATTTT. Its translation: CASSPVRSSGFTDTQYF.

The chain is built from TRBV6-1 and TRBJ2-7; D gene uncertain. Trimming cost V 8 bases and J 4 bases, with 24 bases left between them. In germline, CDR1 is MNHNS, CDR2 SASEGT. The CDR3 has 16 amino acids. CDR3 amino acids: CASLGSVGGRWYEQYV. In DNA form, the CDR3 reads TGTGCCAGCCTAGGATCGGTAGGCGGCCGGTGGTACGAGCAGTACGTC.

This clonotype has a count of ten or more. This chain links TRBV28 with TRBJ1-5, with TRBD1 matching over 8 bases. In germline, CDR1 is MDHEN, CDR2 SYDVKM. The CDR3 has 12 amino acids. J gave up 7 bases and V 6 bases, and 2 bases lay outside the gene matches. CDR3 amino acids: CASRQGEQPQHF. As DNA, the CDR3 is TGTGCCAGCAGACAGGGGGAACAGCCCCAGCATTTT.

Only a few counts were recorded for this clonotype. The chain is built from TRBV2 and TRBJ2-1; D is ambiguous. Germline lookup yields CDR1 SNHLY and CDR2 FYNNEI. CDR3 length: 15 amino acids. Trimming removed 8 bases from V and 1 base from J, with 15 bases in between. CDR3 sequence (DNA): TGTGCCAGCCCGATCGGGCAGATGTCCTACAATGAGCAGTTCTTC. This gives the protein CASPIGQMSYNEQFF. The full variable domain, rest sourced from reference TRBV2 and TRBJ2-1, is EPEVTQTPSHQVTQMGQEVILRCVPISNHLYFYWYRQILGQKVEFLVSFYNNEISEKSEIFDDQFSVERPDGSNFTLKIRSTKLEDSAMYFCASPIGQMSYNEQFFGPGTRLTVL.

The chain combines TRBV20-1 with TRBJ2-5; D remains ambiguous. This CDR3 contains 10 residues. Germline V gene data show CDR1 as DFQATT and CDR2 as SNEGSKA (reference sequence). The ends were cut back, 8 bases at V and 5 bases at J, with 9 bases in the middle. The CDR3, as DNA: TGCAGTCCACAGCACGAGACCCAGTACTTC. Protein sequence: CSPQHETQYF.

This clonotype has just a few counts. V and J are TRBV20-1 and TRBJ1-5; the match to TRBD1 covers 8 bases. The V and J ends lost 5 bases and 2 bases, in that order; junction bases with no gene match: 2. Germline assignment: CDR1 DFQATT and CDR2 SNEGSKA (reference sequence). CDR3 length: 13 amino acids. Here the CDR3 reads CSAQDRGNQPQHF. In nucleotides, the CDR3 is TGCAGTGCTCAGGACAGGGGCAATCAGCCCCAGCATTTT.

Concerning this clonotype itself: Just one base apart from a much larger clone, this may be a read error. The chain carries TRBV7-2 and TRBJ1-1, with 9 positions matching TRBD1. CDR3 length: 17 amino acids. CDR1 SGHTA and CDR2 FQGNSA come from the germline V gene. CDR3 in amino acids: CASSLRGQGNLNTKAFF. The CDR3 nucleotides are TGTGCCAGCAGCTTACGAGGACAGGGGAATTTGAACACTAAAGCTTTCTTT.

The V gene is TRBV6-2 or TRBV6-3, the J gene TRBJ2-7, with D perhaps being TRBD1 or TRBD2 (5 bases each). The length of the CDR3 is 21 residues. The V gene lost 4 bases and the J gene lost 4 bases, with 35 bases spanning the gap. The germline CDR1 and CDR2 sequences are MNHEY and SVGEGT. Written as DNA, the CDR3 is TGTGCCAGCAGTTCACAAACCCCCGCCCTTTCCGGGGCAGGTATGTCTTACGAGCAGTACGTC. Translating gives CASSSQTPALSGAGMSYEQYV.

This chain links TRBV6-5 with TRBJ2-5; 12 positions match TRBD1. This CDR3 contains 17 residues. Germline-derived CDR1 and CDR2 are MNHEY and SVGAGI. V gave up 6 bases and J gave up 2 bases; unmatched junction bases: 10. The CDR3 sequence is CASSYGTGGGWQETQYF. DNA of the CDR3: TGTGCCAGCAGCTATGGGACAGGGGGCGGATGGCAAGAGACCCAGTACTTC.